The 8 T cell receptor beta chains reported below all come from one sample, sequenced in a study of blood T cell repertoires in COVID-19. Assay used: immunoSEQ multiplex PCR; TCRdb lists only in-frame clones, some missing. The sample carries roughly 360,000 clones, roughly four fifths recorded once. The sequenced sample was PBMCs or T cells enriched from blood (not recorded which). These TCRs come from a woman aged 50 to 60 who had recovered from COVID-19.

This clone was found a few times. The chain combines TRBV29-1 with TRBJ2-1, with TRBD1 matching over 9 bases. The CDR3 sequence is 14 residues long. The junction had 5 bases not matched to a gene; V was cut back by 8 bases and J by 0 bases. Germline V gene sequence: CDR1 SQVTM, CDR2 ANQGSEA. The CDR3 DNA reads TGCAGCTCCTCGGGACAGGGCTCCTACAATGAGCAGTTCTTC. This gives the protein CSSSGQGSYNEQFF.

V gene TRBV12-3 or TRBV12-4 combines with J gene TRBJ1-1; no clear D gene. V was pared by 6 bases and J by 2 bases, with 4 bases between. The CDR3 totals 11 residues. The CDR3: CASSQNTEAFF. CDR3 bases: TGTGCCAGCAGCCAAAACACTGAAGCTTTCTTT.

This clone was picked up one time. The CDR3 DNA sequence: TGTGCCAGCAGCCAAGACTCGACAGGGAACACTGAAGCTTTCTTT. Translation gives CASSQDSTGNTEAFF. V usage is TRBV3-1 (or the pseudogene TRBV3-2) and J usage is TRBJ1-1; possible D gene TRBD1, 6 bases. CDR3 length equals 15 residues. The V gene's germline CDR1 is LGHDT and CDR2 YNNKEL (reference sequence). Deletions cut 0 bases from V and 1 base from J, with 9 bases between.

This rearrangement joins TRBV2 to TRBJ2-1; 8 bases are shared with TRBD1. Germline trimming cut 8 bases from V and 14 bases from J; bases unmatched to any gene: 14. This CDR3 contains 13 residues. Germline V gene data show CDR1 as SNHLY and CDR2 as FYNNEI. CDR3 in amino acids: CASRLDRDGAKFF. The DNA for the CDR3 is TGTGCCAGCCGGTTGGACAGGGACGGGGCAAAGTTCTTC.

The J gene is TRBJ1-4, the V gene TRBV7-8; 9 nucleotides agree with TRBD1. CDR3 length: 16 residues. The ends lost 6 bases at V and 8 bases at J; junction bases unmatched: 13. Germline CDR1 is SGHVS and CDR2 is FQNEAQ. DNA of the CDR3: TGTGCCAGCAGTGTGATATTCCGGGACAGGGTCGAAAAACTGTTTTTT. This codes for CASSVIFRDRVEKLFF.

The chain carries TRBV19 and TRBJ1-3; 7 nucleotides match TRBD1. V lost 7 bases and J lost 2; bases outside the gene matches: 17. The CDR3 is 18 residues long. Germline V gene lookup returns CDR1 LNHDA and CDR2 SQIVND (reference sequence). In nucleotides, the CDR3 is TGTGCCAGTACCGCGGAATCTACAGGGGCGAAACCTGGAAACACCATATATTTT. Residues: CASTAESTGAKPGNTIYF.

V gene TRBV18 combines with J gene TRBJ1-1; D is uncertain. The CDR3 spans 15 residues. Trimming took off 2 bases at V and 0 bases at J, with 10 bases between the two ends. Germline values: CDR1 KGHSH, CDR2 LQKENI. The CDR3 nucleotides read TGTGCCAGCTCACCATCGTCGGGATTGAACACTGAAGCTTTCTTT. Translation: CASSPSSGLNTEAFF. The whole variable domain, remainder taken from reference TRBV18 and TRBJ1-1, is NAGVMQNPRHLVRRRGQEARLRCSPMKGHSHVYWYRQLPEEGLKFMVYLQKENIIDESGMPKERFSAEFPKEGPSILRIQQVVRGDSAAYFCASSPSSGLNTEAFFGQGTRLTVV.

The rearrangement joins TRBV6-5 to TRBJ2-1, with 10 bases identical to TRBD1. The germline gives CDR1 MNHEY, CDR2 SVGAGI. The CDR3 consists of 14 residues. After removal of 6 bases from V and 9 bases from J, the junction contained 8 bases not matched to a gene. Here the CDR3 DNA reads TGTGCCAGCAGCCCAGGGACAGGGGTGGGTGAGCAGTTCTTC. This sequence encodes CASSPGTGVGEQFF.